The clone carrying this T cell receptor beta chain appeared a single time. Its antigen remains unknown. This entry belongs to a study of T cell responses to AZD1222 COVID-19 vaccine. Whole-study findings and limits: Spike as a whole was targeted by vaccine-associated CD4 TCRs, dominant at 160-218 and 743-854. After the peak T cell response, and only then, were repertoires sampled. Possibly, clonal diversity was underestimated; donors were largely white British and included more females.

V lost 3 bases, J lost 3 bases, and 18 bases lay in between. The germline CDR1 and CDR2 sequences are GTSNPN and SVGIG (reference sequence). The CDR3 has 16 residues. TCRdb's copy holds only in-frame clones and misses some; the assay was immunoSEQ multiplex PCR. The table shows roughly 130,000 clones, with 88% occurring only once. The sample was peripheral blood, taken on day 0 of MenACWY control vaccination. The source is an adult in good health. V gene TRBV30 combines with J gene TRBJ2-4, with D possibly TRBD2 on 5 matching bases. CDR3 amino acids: CAWSVPGSTSKNIQYF. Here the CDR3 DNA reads TGTGCCTGGAGCGTCCCTGGGTCTACTAGCAAAAACATTCAGTACTTC.